The 29 T cell receptor beta chains below were found in one sample sequenced in a study of identical twins. TCRdb reprocessed the 5' RACE reads with MiXCR, giving one entry per CDR3 protein. The sample lists roughly 250,000 distinct CDR3 sequences, over 11% occurring once. Material: memory (CD45RO+) T cells sorted from blood. Source of these receptors: a woman under 30 in good health.

This clonotype was detected only a few times. The gene calls are TRBV5-1 and TRBJ2-3; D is undetermined. Deletions cut 4 bases from V and 2 bases from J, with 14 bases between. The CDR3 consists of 15 residues. Per germline, CDR1 SGHRS and CDR2 YFSETQ. Here the CDR3 reads CASSPGRTLTDTQYF. CDR3 coding DNA: TGCGCCAGCAGCCCCGGAAGGACCCTCACAGATACGCAGTATTTT.

This clonotype was seen at least ten times. CDR3: CSARGPGGLETQYF. Here the CDR3 DNA reads TGCAGTGCTAGAGGGCCAGGGGGGCTGGAGACCCAGTACTTC. The chain joins TRBV20-1 to TRBJ2-5; a possible D gene is TRBD1 (7 bases). The CDR3 runs 14 residues. Germline V gene lookup returns CDR1 DFQATT and CDR2 SNEGSKA (reference sequence). The V end was cut by 1 base, the J end by 5 bases, with 14 bases between.

This clonotype was counted ten times or more. The chain couples TRBV5-1 to TRBJ1-1; D gene unclear. V gave up 4 bases and J gave up 4 bases, with 23 bases separating them. The germline V gene encodes CDR1 SGHRS and CDR2 YFSETQ. The CDR3 is 17 amino acids. Written as DNA, the CDR3 is TGCGCCAGCAGCAGACTAATCGGGTTGTCTTCGGGCACTGAAGCTTTCTTT. It translates to CASSRLIGLSSGTEAFF.

The gene calls are TRBV20-1 and TRBJ2-3; D is perhaps TRBD2 (6 bases). This CDR3 has 15 amino acids. V was cut by 3 bases and J by 2 bases, with 15 bases left in between. Germline V CDR1 and CDR2: DFQATT, SNEGSKA (reference sequence). The CDR3 DNA follows: TGCAGTGCTAGTGATAGCGGAGGCCTCACAGATACGCAGTATTTT. It is translated as CSASDSGGLTDTQYF.

This clonotype was observed a few times. The CDR3 loop is CASSATRDQPQHF. The CDR3 DNA sequence: TGTGCCAGCAGCGCGACCAGGGATCAGCCCCAGCATTTT. The rearrangement uses TRBV5-5 and TRBJ1-5; possible D gene TRBD1, 5 bases. Trimming removed 4 bases from V and 5 bases from J, with 10 bases in between. Germline loops: CDR1 SGHKS, CDR2 YYEKEE (reference sequence). The CDR3 totals 13 residues.

The gene calls are TRBV12-3 or TRBV12-4 and TRBJ1-1; no clear D gene. The V end lost 5 bases, the J end lost 0 bases, and 10 bases lay between the germline ends. The CDR3 loop spans 14 amino acids. CDR3 sequence reads: CASSRGRLNTEAFF. DNA for the CDR3: TGTGCCAGCAGTCGAGGGCGCCTGAACACTGAAGCTTTCTTT.

The J gene is TRBJ2-6, the V gene TRBV4-2, with TRBD1 matching over 8 bases. The CDR3 extends over 18 amino acids. Germline values: CDR1 LGHNA, CDR2 YNFKEQ. Losses at the gene ends were 4 bases for V and 0 bases for J; bases not matched to a gene: 8. The CDR3 is CASSLSRDRSSGANVLTF. CDR3 nucleotide sequence: TGTGCCAGCAGCCTTTCCCGGGACAGGAGCTCTGGGGCCAACGTCCTGACTTTC.

The chain couples TRBV7-2 to TRBJ1-4, with D hard to call. V was cut by 4 bases and J by 8 bases, with 8 bases left in between. The CDR3 sequence is 12 residues long. Germline V gene sequence: CDR1 SGHTA, CDR2 FQGNSA. CDR3 nucleotide sequence: TGTGCCAGCAGCTCCTTTGAGGAAAAACTGTTTTTT. Translating gives CASSSFEEKLFF.

In this sample, this clonotype turned up many times. The chain joins TRBV29-1 to TRBJ2-3; no firm D call. V dropped 2 bases and J dropped 3 bases, with 6 bases sitting between them. From germline, CDR1 is SQVTM and CDR2 ANQGSEA. CDR3 length equals 12 residues. CDR3 in DNA: TGCAGCGTTGAACGAGGAACAGATACGCAGTATTTT. Amino acid sequence: CSVERGTDTQYF.

This clonotype was seen a few times. The chain carries TRBV24-1 and TRBJ2-7, with 9 positions matching TRBD2. The CDR3 is 15 residues long. Looked up from germline, CDR1 is KGHDR and CDR2 is SFDVKD. The ends lost 3 bases at V and 5 bases at J; junction bases unmatched: 7. The CDR3 region is CATSDPGLAKNEQYF. Here the CDR3 DNA reads TGTGCCACCAGTGATCCCGGACTAGCGAAAAACGAGCAGTACTTC.

At least ten counts were recorded for this clonotype. The chain couples TRBV6-1 to TRBJ1-1; TRBD1 aligns across 8 bases. Germline V gene data show CDR1 as MNHNS and CDR2 as SASEGT. J was trimmed by 1 base and V by 7 bases; bases with no gene match: 8. The CDR3 covers 15 residues. CDR3 DNA: TGTGCCAGCATAGAGACAGGGGACCGGAACACTGAAGCTTTCTTT. Encoded protein: CASIETGDRNTEAFF.

This clonotype was counted a few times. The J gene is TRBJ2-7, the V gene TRBV5-1; tentative D call: TRBD2 (6 bases). The CDR3 has 13 residues. V lost 8 bases and J 1 base, leaving 13 bases between the germline ends. Germline CDR1 is SGHRS and CDR2 is YFSETQ. The CDR3 here is CASRIAESYEQYF. The CDR3 bases are TGCGCCAGTCGGATAGCGGAGTCCTACGAGCAGTACTTC.

The V gene is TRBV20-1, the J gene TRBJ2-7; D gene ambiguous. CDR3 length equals 16 residues. Germline V lookup: CDR1 DFQATT, CDR2 SNEGSKA (reference sequence). V gave up 0 bases and J gave up 0 bases, with 15 bases separating them. DNA of the CDR3: TGCAGTGCTAGAGATGTGGCGGCGAGGAGCTCCTACGAGCAGTACTTC. Translation gives CSARDVAARSSYEQYF.

The table lists this clonotype with a few counts. This chain connects TRBV11-1 to TRBJ1-5; no clear D gene. CDR3 length: 13 residues. V was shortened by 8 bases and J by 4 bases, with 12 bases between the two germline ends. Looked up from germline, CDR1 is SGHAT and CDR2 is FQDESV (reference sequence). The CDR3: CASAERENQPQHF. DNA of the CDR3: TGTGCCAGCGCTGAGAGGGAGAATCAGCCCCAGCATTTT. The whole variable domain, filled in from reference TRBV11-1 and TRBJ1-5, reads EAEVAQSPRYKITEKSQAVAFWCDPISGHATLYWYRQILGQGPELLVQFQDESVVDDSQLPKDRFSAERLKGVDSTLKIQPAELGDSAMYLCASAERENQPQHFGDGTRLSIL.

V and J are TRBV11-2 and TRBJ1-3; D is possibly TRBD1 (5 bases). This CDR3 has 16 amino acids. Trimming took off 5 bases at V and 2 bases at J, with 16 bases between the two ends. CDR1 is SGHAT and CDR2 is FQNNGV in the germline V gene. The CDR3, as DNA: TGTGCCAGCAGCCGGGGGGTCAGAGCTACTGGAAACACCATATATTTT. As protein: CASSRGVRATGNTIYF. Looking up the rest from reference TRBV11-2 and TRBJ1-3 gives the full variable domain: EAGVAQSPRYKIIEKRQSVAFWCNPISGHATLYWYQQILGQGPKLLIQFQNNGVVDDSQLPKDRFSAERLKGVDSTLKIQPAKLEDSAVYLCASSRGVRATGNTIYFGEGSWLTVV.

This clonotype was seen more than once but under ten times. The CDR3 region has the DNA TGCGCCAGCAGCTTGGAGTCGGGAGCCCTAAGGTCACCCCTCCACTTT. Its translation: CASSLESGALRSPLHF. The chain recombines TRBV5-1 with TRBJ1-6; D call uncertain. Germline assignment: CDR1 SGHRS and CDR2 YFSETQ. Trimming removed 0 bases from V and 10 bases from J, with 17 bases in between. The CDR3 is 16 residues long.

The chain has TRBV19 and TRBJ2-3, with D uncertain. CDR1 is LNHDA, CDR2 SQIVND, per germline (reference sequence). The CDR3 spans 13 residues. V lost 4 bases to trimming and J lost 3 bases, with 8 bases between them. CDR3 sequence: CASSTDRTDTQYF. The CDR3 region has the DNA TGTGCCAGTAGTACCGACCGTACAGATACGCAGTATTTT.

This clonotype was seen repeatedly, ten times or more. This chain uses TRBV29-1 with TRBJ1-1; D is unresolved. Germline V CDR1 and CDR2: SQVTM, ANQGSEA. The CDR3 contains 10 residues. V was pared by 7 bases and J by 5 bases, with 8 bases between. This chain's CDR3 is CSALGTEAFF. The CDR3 DNA follows: TGCAGCGCCCTGGGGACTGAAGCTTTCTTT.

V and J are TRBV30 and TRBJ1-1, with a tentative D call TRBD1 (5 bases). Germline V gene lookup returns CDR1 GTSNPN and CDR2 SVGIG (reference sequence). The CDR3 spans 13 residues. V was cut by 7 bases and J by 4 bases, with 16 bases left in between. This CDR3 reads CASKGGGGTEAFF. The CDR3, as DNA: TGTGCCTCTAAAGGTGGGGGAGGCACTGAAGCTTTCTTT.

The chain employs TRBV20-1 and TRBJ2-7, with 8 bases that match TRBD2. Trimming cost V 6 bases and J 4 bases; bases outside gene matches: 11. CDR1 and CDR2 (germline): DFQATT, SNEGSKA (reference sequence). The CDR3 covers 14 residues. This chain's CDR3 is CSARSRASGYEQYF. The DNA of the CDR3 is TGCAGTGCCAGGTCCCGGGCTAGCGGGTACGAGCAGTACTTC.

The chain joins TRBV6-1 to TRBJ1-2; 7 nucleotides match TRBD1. The V and J ends lost 8 bases and 8 bases, in that order; junction bases with no gene match: 11. This CDR3 has 13 residues. Germline values: CDR1 MNHNS, CDR2 SASEGT. This CDR3 is CASSRDRDLGYTF. CDR3 DNA: TGTGCCAGCTCCCGAGACAGGGACCTCGGCTACACCTTC.

In this sample, this clonotype turned up a few times. This chain links TRBV6-1 with TRBJ2-6; TRBD1 matches at 7 bases. The V gene end was trimmed by 7 bases and the J gene end by 0 bases; junction bases not matched to a gene: 9. CDR3 size: 17 residues. Per germline, CDR1 MNHNS and CDR2 SASEGT. CDR3 nucleotides: TGTGCCAGCACCCGGGACAGCGGTAGCTCTGGGGCCAACGTCCTGACTTTC. This sequence encodes CASTRDSGSSGANVLTF.

The CDR3 region has the DNA TGTGCCAGCTCGCAGAGGGGGGCCAGCTCCTACGAGCAGTACTTC. It translates to CASSQRGASSYEQYF. The chain combines TRBV18 with TRBJ2-7; D may correspond to TRBD1 or TRBD2 (6 bases each). CDR1 is KGHSH, CDR2 LQKENI, per germline. The CDR3 is made up of 15 amino acids. The germline V and J ends were trimmed by 6 bases and 0 bases, with 15 bases remaining between them.

V gene TRBV20-1 combines with J gene TRBJ2-1; unclear D gene. Germline assignment: CDR1 DFQATT and CDR2 SNEGSKA (reference sequence). CDR3 length equals 13 residues. V lost 3 bases to trimming and J lost 5 bases, with 11 bases between them. CDR3 region: CSARFSGNNEQFF. As DNA, the CDR3 is TGCAGTGCTAGGTTTTCTGGGAACAATGAGCAGTTCTTC.

This clonotype was detected a few times. This rearrangement joins TRBV10-1 to TRBJ2-1, with D perhaps matching TRBD2 (7 bases). The CDR3 runs to 13 residues. The V end was cut by 5 bases, the J end by 8 bases, with 13 bases between. In germline, CDR1 is WNHNN, CDR2 SYGVQD (reference sequence). The CDR3 sequence is CASSWGGADEQFF. CDR3 coding DNA: TGCGCCAGCAGTTGGGGGGGGGCGGATGAGCAGTTCTTC.

This clonotype was seen only a few times. The V call is TRBV20-1, the J call TRBJ2-1; a possible D gene is TRBD2 (6 bases). The germline gives CDR1 DFQATT, CDR2 SNEGSKA (reference sequence). The CDR3 sequence is 13 residues long. The V gene lost 3 bases and the J gene lost 5 bases, with 11 bases spanning the gap. This chain's CDR3 is CSASGAGNNEQFF. The CDR3 nucleotides are TGCAGTGCTAGTGGGGCGGGAAACAATGAGCAGTTCTTC.

The genes are TRBV10-1 and TRBJ1-1; D is undetermined. V lost 9 bases to trimming and J lost 0 bases, with 11 bases between them. CDR1 is WNHNN and CDR2 is SYGVQD in the germline V gene (reference sequence). CDR3 length equals 13 residues. This chain's CDR3 is CASSWGVNTEAFF. For the CDR3, the DNA is TGCGCCAGTTCCTGGGGAGTGAACACTGAAGCTTTCTTT.

This clonotype was counted at least ten times. The rearrangement links TRBV12-3 or TRBV12-4 to TRBJ2-5, with 8 bases aligning to TRBD2. Germline trimming cut 6 bases from V and 3 bases from J; bases unmatched to any gene: 0. The CDR3 totals 12 residues. The CDR3 reads CASRAGEETQYF. The CDR3 DNA reads TGTGCCAGCAGAGCGGGAGAAGAGACCCAGTACTTC.

This clonotype has a count of ten or more. The rearrangement uses TRBV5-1 and TRBJ2-2; 9 nucleotides match TRBD2. V gave up 4 bases and J gave up 4 bases; unmatched junction bases: 11. Germline V lookup: CDR1 SGHRS, CDR2 YFSETQ. This CDR3 region has 17 residues. The CDR3 DNA reads as TGCGCCAGCAGCATTAGCGGGGGCTCTCGAGGCACCGGGGAGCTGTTTTTT. Protein product: CASSISGGSRGTGELFF.